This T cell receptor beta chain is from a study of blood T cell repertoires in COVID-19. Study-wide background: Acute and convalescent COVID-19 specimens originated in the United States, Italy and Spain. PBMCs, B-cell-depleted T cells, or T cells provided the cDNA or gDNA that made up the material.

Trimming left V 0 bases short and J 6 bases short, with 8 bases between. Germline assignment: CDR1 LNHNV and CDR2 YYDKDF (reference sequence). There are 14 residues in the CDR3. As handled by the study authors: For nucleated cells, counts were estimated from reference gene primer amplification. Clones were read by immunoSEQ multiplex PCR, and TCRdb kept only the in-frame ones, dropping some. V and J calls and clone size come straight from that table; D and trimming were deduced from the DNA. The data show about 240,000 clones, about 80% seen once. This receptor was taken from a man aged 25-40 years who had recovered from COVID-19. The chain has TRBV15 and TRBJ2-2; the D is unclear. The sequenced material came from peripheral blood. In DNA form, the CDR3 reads TGTGCCACCAGCAGAGAGAGGAGCGCCGGGGAGCTGTTTTTT. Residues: CATSRERSAGELFF.